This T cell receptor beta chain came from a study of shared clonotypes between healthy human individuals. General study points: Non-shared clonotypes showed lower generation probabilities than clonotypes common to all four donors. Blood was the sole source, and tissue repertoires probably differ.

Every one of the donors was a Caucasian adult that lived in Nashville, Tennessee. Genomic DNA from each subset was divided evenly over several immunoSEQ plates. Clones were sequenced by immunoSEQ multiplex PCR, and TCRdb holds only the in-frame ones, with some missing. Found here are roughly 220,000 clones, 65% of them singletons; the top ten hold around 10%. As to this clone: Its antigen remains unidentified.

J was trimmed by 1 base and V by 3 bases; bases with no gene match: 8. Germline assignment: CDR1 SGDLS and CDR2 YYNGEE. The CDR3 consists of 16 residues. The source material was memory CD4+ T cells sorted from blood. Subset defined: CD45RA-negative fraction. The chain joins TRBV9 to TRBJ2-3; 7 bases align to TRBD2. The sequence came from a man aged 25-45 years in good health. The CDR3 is CASSARGSLGTDTQYF. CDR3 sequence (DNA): TGTGCCAGCAGCGCCCGCGGGAGTTTGGGCACAGATACGCAGTATTTT.